The T cell receptor beta chain under discussion was sequenced for a study of blood T cell repertoires in COVID-19. Study-level information: T cells, B-cell-depleted T cells, or PBMCs supplied cDNA or gDNA.

Produced via immunoSEQ multiplex PCR; TCRdb's table is partial and in-frame only. Of around 380,000 clones listed, approximately 77% were seen once; the top ten hold approximately 1%. V was trimmed by 5 bases and J by 10 bases, leaving 9 bases between them. This CDR3 region has 12 residues. The germline V gene encodes CDR1 KGHSH and CDR2 LQKENI. The chain combines TRBV18 with TRBJ1-6; no clear D. The clonotype was recovered from a human donor with acute or convalescent COVID-19. The donor label of this sample is uncertain. Material for sequencing was peripheral blood. The CDR3 nucleotides read TGTGCCAGCTCAGCAAACACGTCACCCCTCCACTTT. Translated: CASSANTSPLHF.